Following are 14 T cell receptor beta chains from one sample sequenced in a study of tumor-infiltrating lymphocytes in oesophageal squamous cell carcinoma. TCRdb reanalysed the PCR reads using MiXCR and keeps one entry per CDR3 protein. This repertoire shows some 15,000 distinct CDR3 sequences, roughly 47% found once; its top ten account for about 45%. Sequencing was done on a sample of blood. The receptors derive from a male donor with esophageal squamous cell carcinoma.

This clonotype was observed many times. The genes are TRBV7-8 and TRBJ2-5, with TRBD1 matching 8 bases. Germline-derived CDR1 and CDR2 are SGHVS and FQNEAQ. The CDR3 length is 13 residues. V shed 6 bases, J shed 11 bases, and the junction held 11 bases outside the gene matches. The CDR3 DNA reads TGTGCCAGCAGTTCGGACAGGGACGGTGAGCAGTACTTC. Translated, it gives CASSSDRDGEQYF.

This clonotype showed up many times. The rearrangement joins TRBV5-4 to TRBJ1-1; D is undetermined. This CDR3 spans 11 amino acids. The germline V gene encodes CDR1 SGHNT and CDR2 YYREEE (reference sequence). V was trimmed by 3 bases and J by 8 bases, leaving 8 bases between them. The CDR3 is CASSSPQEAFF. DNA for the CDR3: TGTGCCAGCAGCTCGCCACAGGAAGCTTTCTTT.

Ten or more counts support this clonotype. The V call is TRBV7-9, the J call TRBJ2-1; possible D gene TRBD2, 6 bases. The CDR3 spans 16 residues. Trimming stripped 5 bases from V and 8 bases from J, with 22 bases between. Germline V gene sequence: CDR1 SEHNR, CDR2 FQNEAQ (reference sequence). The DNA of the CDR3 is TGTGCCAGCAGCCCCATTATAGGGAGGAATCACTATGAGCAGTTCTTC. As protein: CASSPIIGRNHYEQFF.

This clonotype is medium-sized by share. This chain joins TRBV6-1 and TRBJ2-5; 12 bases line up with TRBD2. Trimming cost V 6 bases and J 5 bases; bases outside gene matches: 7. The CDR3 contains 15 residues. The germline CDR1 and CDR2 sequences are MNHNS and SASEGT. The CDR3 region is CASRPLAGGGETQYF. CDR3 DNA sequence: TGTGCCAGCAGACCACTAGCGGGAGGAGGCGAGACCCAGTACTTC.

This clonotype was observed a handful of times. Possible read error: a much larger clone is one base away. This chain links TRBV11-1 with TRBJ2-7; D is possibly TRBD1 (5 bases). Gene TRBJ2-1 matches the end of the DNA better, so the J call may be wrong. CDR1 and CDR2 from the germline V gene are SGHAT and FQDESV (reference sequence). The CDR3 has 14 amino acids. The CDR3 DNA is TGTGCCAGCAGCTTAGCTTCAGGGCCCTACGAGCAGTTCTTC. Translation: CASSLASGPYEQFF.

This clonotype was seen a handful of times. J is TRBJ2-3 and V is TRBV4-1, with unresolved D. Per germline, CDR1 MGHRA and CDR2 YSYEKL. Between the trimmed V and J ends, which lost 4 bases and 2 bases, there was a span of 16 bases. The CDR3 is 16 amino acids. CDR3 protein: CASSPLGRSFTDTQYF. CDR3 coding DNA: TGCGCCAGCAGCCCCTTAGGAAGGTCCTTCACAGATACGCAGTATTTT.

This chain uses TRBV18 with TRBJ2-5; unclear D gene. The J call may be faulty, since TRBJ2-1 better matches the DNA end. Germline CDR1 and CDR2: KGHSH and LQKENI. The CDR3 is 11 residues long. The CDR3 loop is CASSPDNEQFF. The CDR3 nucleotides read TGTGCCAGCTCACCAGACAATGAGCAGTTCTTC.

V is TRBV7-2 and J is TRBJ2-5; 9 bases map to TRBD2. The assigned J gene may be wrong: the sequence end matches TRBJ2-7 better. The CDR3 runs 15 residues. Germline CDR1 and CDR2: SGHTA and FQGNSA. CDR3 sequence: CASSYNLAGTYEQYF. The CDR3 DNA sequence: TGTGCCAGCAGTTATAATCTAGCGGGGACCTACGAGCAGTACTTC.

The chain combines TRBV7-9 with TRBJ2-1, with TRBD1 matching 8 bases. The CDR3 extends over 13 amino acids. Germline V CDR1 and CDR2: SEHNR, FQNEAQ (reference sequence). With 6 bases clipped from V and 9 bases from J, the junction kept 7 bases outside the gene matches. CDR3 coding DNA: TGTGCCAGCAGGCAACAGGGGGAAGGTGAGCAGTTCTTC. It is translated as CASRQQGEGEQFF.

This clonotype came up many times. J is TRBJ2-3 and V is TRBV6-6, with D hard to call. V was pared by 2 bases and J by 6 bases, with 6 bases between. This CDR3 spans 12 amino acids. Germline CDR1 reads MNHNY; CDR2 reads SVGAGI (reference sequence). CDR3 sequence: CASSYPGDTQYF. CDR3 DNA sequence: TGTGCCAGCAGTTACCCCGGGGATACGCAGTATTTT.

This clonotype was counted at least ten times. A much larger clone differs by one base, so this may be a read error. V is TRBV12-3 or TRBV12-4 and J is TRBJ2-5; D perhaps matches TRBD2 (5 bases). The J call may be incorrect, as the DNA end agrees better with TRBJ2-1. The CDR3 length is 14 residues. The CDR3 is CASSLRGNGETQFF. CDR3 sequence (DNA): TGTGCCAGCAGTTTGCGAGGGAATGGGGAGACCCAGTTCTTC.

The genes are TRBV7-2 and TRBJ2-3; D unresolved. CDR1 and CDR2 from the germline V gene are SGHTA and FQGNSA. V lost 3 bases, J lost 6 bases, and 13 bases lay in between. The CDR3 is 14 amino acids. The CDR3 protein is CASSFRPNHDTQYF. The CDR3 DNA is TGTGCCAGCAGCTTCCGTCCGAACCACGATACGCAGTATTTT.

The V and J genes are TRBV7-9 and TRBJ2-1; 7 bases fit TRBD1. Matching the DNA end better, TRBJ2-7 makes the J call doubtful. The CDR3 runs 15 residues. Germline values: CDR1 SEHNR, CDR2 FQNEAQ (reference sequence). The CDR3 bases are TGTGCCAGCAGCCAAACAGGGGACCAGCTACGCGAGCAGTACTTC. Amino acids: CASSQTGDQLREQYF.

The chain links TRBV19 to TRBJ1-4, with 7 bases that match TRBD1. The ends lost 5 bases at V and 0 bases at J; junction bases unmatched: 15. The CDR3 contains 19 residues. Germline V gene lookup returns CDR1 LNHDA and CDR2 SQIVND (reference sequence). The CDR3 DNA is TGTGCCAGTAGTTCTTCCCAACCGGGACAGACTGCAACTAATGAAAAACTGTTTTTT. It codes for CASSSSQPGQTATNEKLFF.